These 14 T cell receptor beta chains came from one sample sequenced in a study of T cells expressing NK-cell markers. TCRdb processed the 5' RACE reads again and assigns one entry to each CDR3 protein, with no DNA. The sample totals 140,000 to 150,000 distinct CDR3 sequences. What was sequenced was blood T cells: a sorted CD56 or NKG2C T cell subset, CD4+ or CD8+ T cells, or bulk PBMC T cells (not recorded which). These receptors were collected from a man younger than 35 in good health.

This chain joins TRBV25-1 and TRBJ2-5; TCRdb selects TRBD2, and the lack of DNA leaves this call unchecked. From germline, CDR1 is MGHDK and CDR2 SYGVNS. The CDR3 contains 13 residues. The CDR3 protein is CASIGSGSETQYF. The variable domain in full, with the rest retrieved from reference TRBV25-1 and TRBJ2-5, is EADIYQTPRYLVIGTGKKITLECSQTMGHDKMYWYQQDPGMELHLIHYSYGVNSTEKGDLSSESTVSRIRTEHFPLTLESARPSHTSQYLCASIGSGSETQYFGPGTRLLVL.

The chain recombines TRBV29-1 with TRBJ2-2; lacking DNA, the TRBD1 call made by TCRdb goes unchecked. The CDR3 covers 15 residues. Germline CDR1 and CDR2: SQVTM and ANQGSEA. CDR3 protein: CSVGTGVSNTGELFF.

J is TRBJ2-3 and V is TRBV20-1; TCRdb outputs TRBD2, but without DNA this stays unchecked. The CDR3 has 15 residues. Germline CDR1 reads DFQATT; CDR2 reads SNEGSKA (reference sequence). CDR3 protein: CSARIPAGDTDTQYF.

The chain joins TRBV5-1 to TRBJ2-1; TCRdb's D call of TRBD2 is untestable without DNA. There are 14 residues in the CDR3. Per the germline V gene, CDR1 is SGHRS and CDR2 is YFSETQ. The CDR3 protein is CASSLGQGTNEQFF.

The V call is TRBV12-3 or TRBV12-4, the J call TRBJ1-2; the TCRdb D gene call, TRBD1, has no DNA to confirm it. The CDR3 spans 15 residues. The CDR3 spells CASRLLGQASYGYTF.

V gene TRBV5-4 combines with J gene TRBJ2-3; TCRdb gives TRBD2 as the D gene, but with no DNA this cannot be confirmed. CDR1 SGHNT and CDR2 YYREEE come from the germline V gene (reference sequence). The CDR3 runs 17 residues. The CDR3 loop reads CASSLSFRGSPGDTQYF. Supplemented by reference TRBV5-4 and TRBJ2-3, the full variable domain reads ETGVTQSPTHLIKTRGQQVTLRCSSQSGHNTVSWYQQALGQGPQFIFQYYREEENGRGNFPPRFSGLQFPNYSSELNVNALELDDSALYLCASSLSFRGSPGDTQYFGPGTRLTVL.

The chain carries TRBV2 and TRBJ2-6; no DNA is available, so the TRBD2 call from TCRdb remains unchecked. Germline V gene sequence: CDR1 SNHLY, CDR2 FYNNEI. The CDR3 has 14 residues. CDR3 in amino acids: CASSPPSGANVLTF.

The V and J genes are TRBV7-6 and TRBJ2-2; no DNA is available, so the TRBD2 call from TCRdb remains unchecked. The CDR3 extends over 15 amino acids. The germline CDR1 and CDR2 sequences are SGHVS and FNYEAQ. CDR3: CASSRTSGNQEELFF.

CDR3 in amino acids: CASSGYNRDRDYNEQFF. This chain joins TRBV13 and TRBJ2-1; TCRdb's D call of TRBD1 is untestable without DNA. The CDR3 loop spans 17 amino acids. Germline V gene data show CDR1 as PRHDT and CDR2 as FYEKMQ (reference sequence).

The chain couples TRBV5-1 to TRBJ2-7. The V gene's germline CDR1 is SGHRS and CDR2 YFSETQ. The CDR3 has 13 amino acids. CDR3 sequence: CASSLTTRSEQYF.

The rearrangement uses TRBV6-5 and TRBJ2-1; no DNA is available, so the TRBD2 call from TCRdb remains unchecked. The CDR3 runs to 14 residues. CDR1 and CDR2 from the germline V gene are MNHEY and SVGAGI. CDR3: CASSYEGKNNEQFF.

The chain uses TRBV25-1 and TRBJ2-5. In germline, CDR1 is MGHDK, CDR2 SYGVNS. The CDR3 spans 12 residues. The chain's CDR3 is CASKGLDKPQYF.

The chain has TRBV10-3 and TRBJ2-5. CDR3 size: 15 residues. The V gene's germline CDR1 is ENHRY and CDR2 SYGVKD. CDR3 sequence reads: CAISAESAYQETQYF.

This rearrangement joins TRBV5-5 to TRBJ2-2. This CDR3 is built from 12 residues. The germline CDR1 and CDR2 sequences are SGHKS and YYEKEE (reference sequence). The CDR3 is CASSSGDGELFF.